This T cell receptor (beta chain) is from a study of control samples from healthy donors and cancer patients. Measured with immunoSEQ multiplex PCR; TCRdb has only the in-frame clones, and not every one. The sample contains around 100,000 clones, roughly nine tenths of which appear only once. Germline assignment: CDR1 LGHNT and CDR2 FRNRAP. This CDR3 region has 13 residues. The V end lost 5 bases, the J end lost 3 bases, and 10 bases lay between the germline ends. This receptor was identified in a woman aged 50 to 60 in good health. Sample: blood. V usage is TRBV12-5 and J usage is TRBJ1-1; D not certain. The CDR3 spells CASGPRRDTEAFF. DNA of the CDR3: TGTGCTAGTGGTCCCCGGCGGGACACTGAAGCTTTCTTT.